The subject of this entry is one TCR beta chain. V lost 0 bases to trimming and J lost 6 bases, with 12 bases between them. The CDR3 covers 13 residues. Germline CDR1 DFQATT, CDR2 SNEGSKA (reference sequence). Libraries of TCR beta came from iRepertoire HTBI primers plus Arm-PCR of CDR3 regions. Each CDR3 protein gets one entry after TCRdb re-called the multiplex PCR reads with MiXCR. The sample has around 300,000 distinct CDR3 sequences, 22% seen once; the top ten hold around 50%. This record comes from a study of regulatory T cells in long-lasting Graves disease. Time point denoted: persistent/refractory GD, antithyroid drugs over 5 years with positive TRAb. The TCR library used RNA extracted from PBMCs.

This specimen consisted of peripheral blood mononuclear cells (PBMCs), obtained when the disease was refractory, from a patient treated with antithyroid drugs. The sequence was collected from a female donor with Graves disease. V usage is TRBV20-1 and J usage is TRBJ2-7, with TRBD1 as a possible D gene (5 bases). The CDR3 nucleotides read TGCAGTGCTAGAGATGCCAGGGTTGGCGAGCAGTACTTC. Its translation: CSARDARVGEQYF.